The next 21 T cell receptor beta chains were all read from a single sample in a study of shared clonotypes between healthy human individuals. Assay: immunoSEQ multiplex PCR; the TCRdb copy retains only in-frame clones and omits some. The table records approximately 1.4 million clones, roughly 98% of them present only once. Sequences were obtained from naive CD4+ T cells sorted from blood. Subset reported: CD45RA+ positively selected. These receptor sequences come from a man aged 30 to 39 in good health.

The chain is built from TRBV28 and TRBJ2-7; the match to TRBD1 covers 7 bases. CDR1 MDHEN and CDR2 SYDVKM come from the germline V gene. V trimming: 6 bases; J trimming: 3 bases; junction bases outside the gene matches: 11. The CDR3 has 15 residues. The CDR3 DNA sequence: TGTGCCAGCAGAAAATGGACAGGCCCTCACTACGAGCAGTACTTC. This gives the protein CASRKWTGPHYEQYF. Filled out from reference TRBV28 and TRBJ2-7, the complete variable domain reads DVKVTQSSRYLVKRTGEKVFLECVQDMDHENMFWYRQDPGLGLRLIYFSYDVKMKEKGDIPEGYSVSREKKERFSLILESASTNQTSMYLCASRKWTGPHYEQYFGPGTRLTVT.

This rearrangement joins TRBV7-2 to TRBJ2-1; D is perhaps TRBD2 (6 bases). The V end lost 5 bases, the J end lost 4 bases, and 18 bases lay between the germline ends. The CDR3 sequence is 16 residues long. The V gene's germline CDR1 is SGHTA and CDR2 FQGNSA. CDR3 DNA: TGTGCCAGCAGCCCCGGGTGGGGGGAGAAGTACAATGAGCAGTTCTTC. It is translated as CASSPGWGEKYNEQFF.

The chain employs TRBV2 and TRBJ2-7; D assignment may be TRBD1 or TRBD2 (5 bases each). The CDR3 sequence is 14 residues long. Trimming left V 7 bases short and J 0 bases short, with 13 bases between. Germline V CDR1 and CDR2: SNHLY, FYNNEI. CDR3 in amino acids: CASNRDLNSYEQYF. The CDR3 bases are TGTGCCAGCAACCGGGACCTAAACTCCTACGAGCAGTACTTC.

The V and J genes are TRBV9 and TRBJ2-3; maybe TRBD2 (6 bases). V lost 2 bases to trimming and J lost 4 bases, with 11 bases between them. Germline V gives CDR1 SGDLS, CDR2 YYNGEE. The CDR3 loop spans 14 amino acids. CDR3 region: CASSVALAPDTQYF. The CDR3 nucleotides read TGTGCCAGCAGCGTGGCACTAGCTCCAGATACGCAGTATTTT.

The chain has TRBV10-1 and TRBJ2-5; D is ambiguous. CDR1 and CDR2 (germline): WNHNN, SYGVQD (reference sequence). This CDR3 is built from 13 residues. Trimming shortened V by 3 bases and J by 4 bases, and 9 bases separated the two germline ends. CDR3 DNA: TGCGCCAGCAGTGACCCTCCCTCAGAGACCCAGTACTTC. Translated, it gives CASSDPPSETQYF.

In DNA, the CDR3 is TGTGCCAGCACCCCCTTCGGGACTAGTGGCGAGCAGTACTTC. This translates into CASTPFGTSGEQYF. The chain couples TRBV27 to TRBJ2-7; 8 nucleotides match TRBD2. In germline, CDR1 is MNHEY, CDR2 SMNVEV (reference sequence). This CDR3 contains 14 residues. V dropped 7 bases and J dropped 6; count of bases not matched to a gene: 11.

This chain connects TRBV7-6 to TRBJ2-3; D is possibly TRBD1 or TRBD2 (5 bases each). V lost 1 base and J 5 bases, leaving 10 bases between the germline ends. The germline gives CDR1 SGHVS, CDR2 FNYEAQ. CDR3 length: 14 residues. The CDR3 DNA is TGTGCCAGCAGCTTAGGGCCGGGGCTAGATACGCAGTATTTT. This sequence encodes CASSLGPGLDTQYF. Filled out from reference TRBV7-6 and TRBJ2-3, the complete variable domain reads GAGVSQSPRYKVTKRGQDVALRCDPISGHVSLYWYRQALGQGPEFLTYFNYEAQQDKSGLPNDRFSAERPEGSISTLTIQRTEQRDSAMYRCASSLGPGLDTQYFGPGTRLTVL.

The chain links TRBV7-2 to TRBJ1-2, with D tentatively TRBD1 (6 bases). Trimming removed 5 bases from V and 4 bases from J, with 20 bases in between. The germline V gene encodes CDR1 SGHTA and CDR2 FQGNSA. The CDR3 consists of 16 residues. DNA for the CDR3: TGTGCCAGCAGCCCAGAGGGGGTTTTTGGTGGCTATGGCTACACCTTC. Protein product: CASSPEGVFGGYGYTF.

This clone was observed once. The chain joins TRBV10-3 to TRBJ2-1; D may match TRBD1 or TRBD2 (5 bases each). Trimming removed 3 bases at V and 7 bases at J, with 13 bases between. Germline V lookup: CDR1 ENHRY, CDR2 SYGVKD. The CDR3 is made up of 14 amino acids. As DNA, the CDR3 is TGTGCCATCAGTGACGGGGAGTGGGGGAATGAGCAGTTCTTC. Its protein is CAISDGEWGNEQFF.

This clone showed up just once. CDR3 amino acids: CASSPPGGVGSNQPQHF. The CDR3 DNA follows: TGTGCCAGCAGCCCTCCCGGTGGGGTTGGGAGCAATCAGCCCCAGCATTTT. The V and J genes are TRBV28 and TRBJ1-5; no clear D. CDR1 MDHEN and CDR2 SYDVKM come from the germline V gene. The CDR3 contains 17 residues. Between the trimmed V and J ends, which lost 6 bases and 1 base, there was a span of 19 bases.

The chain couples TRBV5-1 to TRBJ2-1; a weak D match, TRBD1 (6 bases). The germline V gene encodes CDR1 SGHRS and CDR2 YFSETQ. This CDR3 has 15 residues. Trimming removed 0 bases from V and 0 bases from J, with 7 bases in between. The CDR3 region is CASSLEQGSYNEQFF. Here the CDR3 DNA reads TGCGCCAGCAGCTTGGAACAGGGCTCCTACAATGAGCAGTTCTTC. The whole variable domain, remainder taken from reference TRBV5-1 and TRBJ2-1, is KAGVTQTPRYLIKTRGQQVTLSCSPISGHRSVSWYQQTPGQGLQFLFEYFSETQRNKGNFPGRFSGRQFSNSRSEMNVSTLELGDSALYLCASSLEQGSYNEQFFGPGTRLTVL.

The genes are TRBV2 and TRBJ2-7, with 10 bases identical to TRBD2. This CDR3 has 15 amino acids. The V gene's germline CDR1 is SNHLY and CDR2 FYNNEI. Unmatched junction bases numbered 9, after V lost 6 bases and J lost 4 bases. The CDR3 DNA is TGTGCCAGCAGAGGGGTAGCGGGAGGTACATACGAGCAGTACTTC. Amino acid sequence: CASRGVAGGTYEQYF.

The chain uses TRBV7-7 and TRBJ2-2, with TRBD2 identical over 9 bases. CDR1 is SSHAT, CDR2 FNYEAQ, per germline (reference sequence). This CDR3 contains 15 residues. The V gene end was trimmed by 3 bases and the J gene end by 6 bases; junction bases not matched to a gene: 5. The DNA for the CDR3 is TGTGCCAGCAGCTTGGGCGGGAGGGCCGCCGGGGAGCTGTTTTTT. It is translated as CASSLGGRAAGELFF.

V and J are TRBV6-4 and TRBJ2-1, with 10 bases aligning to TRBD2. Germline CDR1 reads MRHNA; CDR2 reads SNTAGT. V dropped 0 bases and J dropped 4; count of bases not matched to a gene: 0. The CDR3 length is 15 residues. CDR3 sequence (DNA): TGTGCCAGCAGTGACTCGACTAGCGGGTACAATGAGCAGTTCTTC. This gives the protein CASSDSTSGYNEQFF.

J is TRBJ2-7 and V is TRBV6-5; possibly TRBD2 for D (5 bases). The CDR3 is 16 residues long. Trimming removed 4 bases from V and 5 bases from J, with 21 bases in between. In germline, CDR1 is MNHEY, CDR2 SVGAGI. CDR3 residues: CASSSRGGVTPHEQYF. The DNA of the CDR3 is TGTGCCAGCAGTTCGCGAGGAGGAGTTACCCCCCACGAGCAGTACTTC.

V usage is TRBV14 and J usage is TRBJ2-1, with unresolved D. This CDR3 comprises 13 residues. The germline gives CDR1 SGHDN, CDR2 FVKESK. Trimming pared 0 bases from V and 7 bases from J, leaving 7 bases between. CDR3 protein: CASSQELYNEQFF. The CDR3 DNA reads TGTGCCAGCAGCCAAGAGTTATATAATGAGCAGTTCTTC.

The J gene is TRBJ1-1, the V gene TRBV5-4, with 9 bases that match TRBD1. Germline CDR1 and CDR2: SGHNT and YYREEE (reference sequence). The CDR3 has 17 residues. J lost 5 bases, V lost 4 bases, and 15 bases had no gene match. The CDR3 region has the DNA TGTGCCAGCAGCCCGGGACCCCCGTCGGGACAGGGTACTGAAGCTTTCTTT. The encoded protein is CASSPGPPSGQGTEAFF.

This chain joins TRBV19 and TRBJ2-4; tentatively, D is TRBD2 (5 bases). Germline V gene data show CDR1 as LNHDA and CDR2 as SQIVND (reference sequence). V was clipped by 6 bases and J by 0 bases, with 12 bases between them. The CDR3 is 15 residues long. CDR3 nucleotides: TGTGCCAGTAGAGCGGTATTACTAGCCAAAAACATTCAGTACTTC. Protein product: CASRAVLLAKNIQYF.

The chain joins TRBV18 to TRBJ1-1; perhaps TRBD1 as D (5 bases). Germline V gene lookup returns CDR1 KGHSH and CDR2 LQKENI. The V end was cut by 2 bases, the J end by 3 bases, with 13 bases between. There are 15 residues in the CDR3. The CDR3 sequence is CASSPDSWGYTEAFF. CDR3 coding DNA: TGTGCCAGCTCACCAGACAGTTGGGGGTACACTGAAGCTTTCTTT. Full variable domain (remainder filled in from reference TRBV18 and TRBJ1-1): NAGVMQNPRHLVRRRGQEARLRCSPMKGHSHVYWYRQLPEEGLKFMVYLQKENIIDESGMPKERFSAEFPKEGPSILRIQQVVRGDSAAYFCASSPDSWGYTEAFFGQGTRLTVV.

V gene TRBV28 combines with J gene TRBJ2-7; the match to TRBD1 covers 7 bases. CDR3 length: 15 residues. The germline CDR1 and CDR2 sequences are MDHEN and SYDVKM. Unmatched junction bases numbered 15, after V lost 6 bases and J lost 7 bases. CDR3 loop: CASSPRTGFGQEQYF. The CDR3 region has the DNA TGTGCCAGCAGCCCCCGGACAGGATTCGGTCAAGAGCAGTACTTC.

The chain joins TRBV7-3 to TRBJ2-1, with D perhaps matching TRBD2 (5 bases). V was cut by 5 bases and J by 9 bases, with 14 bases left in between. The CDR3 has 13 amino acids. The germline CDR1 and CDR2 sequences are SGHTA and FQGTGA. The DNA of the CDR3 is TGTGCCAGCAGCACCTCTCACCGGGGTGAGCAGTTCTTC. It is translated as CASSTSHRGEQFF.